A single sample is the source of the 11 T cell receptor beta chains below, sequenced in a study of blood T cell repertoires in COVID-19. Only in-frame clones appear in the TCRdb table, and some are missing; sequencing was by immunoSEQ multiplex PCR. The sample shows around 60,000 clones, roughly four fifths of them seen only once. Sequencing was carried out using peripheral blood. Source of these receptors: a man older than 75 with acute or convalescent COVID-19.

The chain recombines TRBV24-1 with TRBJ2-2; TRBD1 agrees at 7 bases. Germline values: CDR1 KGHDR, CDR2 SFDVKD. This CDR3 is built from 15 residues. J gave up 4 bases and V 3 bases, and 4 bases lay outside the gene matches. This CDR3 is CATSDPRQGTGELFF. DNA of the CDR3: TGTGCCACCAGTGATCCCCGACAGGGCACCGGGGAGCTGTTTTTT.

The chain joins TRBV30 to TRBJ1-5; 11 bases map to TRBD1. Germline V lookup: CDR1 GTSNPN, CDR2 SVGIG (reference sequence). J was trimmed by 7 bases and V by 4 bases; bases with no gene match: 6. The CDR3 runs to 14 residues. CDR3 nucleotides: TGTGCCTGGAACATCGGGACAGGGGGGCAGCCCCAGCATTTT. Amino acids: CAWNIGTGGQPQHF.

This clone occurred a few times. Other DNA sequences in the sample encode the same CDR3. The V call is TRBV27, the J call TRBJ1-2, with 9 bases matching TRBD1. Trimming took 4 bases from V and 5 from J; bases not matched to a gene: 8. The CDR3 is made up of 15 amino acids. The V gene's germline CDR1 is MNHEY and CDR2 SMNVEV (reference sequence). The CDR3 region has the DNA TGTGCCAGCAGTTCCAGCGGACAGGGGAGATATGGCTACACCTTC. This gives the protein CASSSSGQGRYGYTF.

The chain employs TRBV5-1 and TRBJ2-1, with D possibly matching TRBD1 (7 bases). This CDR3 spans 14 amino acids. Between the trimmed V and J ends, which lost 3 bases and 5 bases, there was a span of 12 bases. Germline V lookup: CDR1 SGHRS, CDR2 YFSETQ. Here the CDR3 reads CASSWTGGDNEQFF. CDR3 in DNA: TGCGCCAGCAGCTGGACAGGCGGGGACAATGAGCAGTTCTTC.

The chain uses TRBV18 and TRBJ1-2; D not certain. The CDR3 has 16 amino acids. Deletions cut 3 bases from V and 3 bases from J, with 17 bases between. Looked up from germline, CDR1 is KGHSH and CDR2 is LQKENI. Written as DNA, the CDR3 is TGTGCCAGCTCACCTAACGCGAGGGATACTCACTATGGCTACACCTTC. It specifies CASSPNARDTHYGYTF.

The chain links TRBV11-3 to TRBJ2-7, with 12 bases matching TRBD1. CDR1 is SGHNT and CDR2 is YENEEA in the germline V gene. The V and J ends lost 0 bases and 6 bases, in that order; junction bases with no gene match: 9. There are 17 residues in the CDR3. The CDR3 coding sequence is TGTGCCAGCAGCTTAGAGGGTCCCGGGACAGGGGGCTGCGAGCAGTACTTC. This sequence encodes CASSLEGPGTGGCEQYF.

The chain joins TRBV5-6 to TRBJ2-1; a weak D match, TRBD2 (5 bases). V lost 0 bases and J lost 6, with 19 bases in between. The CDR3 contains 17 residues. The germline gives CDR1 SGHDT, CDR2 YYEEEE. CDR3 residues: CASSLAKTSSISNEQFF. The CDR3 coding sequence is TGTGCCAGCAGCTTGGCCAAGACGTCTAGCATTTCCAATGAGCAGTTCTTC.

V and J are TRBV7-2 and TRBJ2-3; 11 bases agree with TRBD2. V trimming: 6 bases; J trimming: 4 bases; junction bases outside the gene matches: 9. Germline V CDR1 and CDR2: SGHTA, FQGNSA. This CDR3 has 16 amino acids. CDR3 bases: TGTGCCAGCAGACGTAGCGGGGGGGCCAGTGCAGATACGCAGTATTTT. Its translation is CASRRSGGASADTQYF.

V gene TRBV5-1 combines with J gene TRBJ1-1, with 9 bases fitting TRBD1. This CDR3 region has 16 residues. Looked up from germline, CDR1 is SGHRS and CDR2 is YFSETQ. The V gene end was trimmed by 4 bases and the J gene end by 6 bases; junction bases not matched to a gene: 13. The CDR3 sequence is CASSLGQGRSFPEAFF. CDR3 DNA: TGCGCCAGCAGCCTCGGACAGGGGCGTTCGTTCCCTGAAGCTTTCTTT.

J is TRBJ2-5 and V is TRBV10-2; 9 bases match TRBD2. The CDR3 is made up of 18 amino acids. V lost 4 bases and J lost 0; bases outside the gene matches: 12. The germline V gene has CDR1 WSHSY and CDR2 SAAADI. CDR3 sequence reads: CASSGAGVSGSYQETQYF. DNA of the CDR3: TGCGCCAGCAGTGGCGCCGGGGTTAGCGGGAGTTACCAAGAGACCCAGTACTTC.

The CDR3 coding sequence is TGTGCCAGCAGCTTCCCAGGGGGAGAAGAGACCCAGTACTTC. Amino acid sequence: CASSFPGGEETQYF. The chain uses TRBV5-4 and TRBJ2-5; 7 nucleotides line up with TRBD1. CDR1 and CDR2 from the germline V gene are SGHNT and YYREEE (reference sequence). The length of the CDR3 is 14 residues. V trimming: 2 bases; J trimming: 3 bases; junction bases outside the gene matches: 4.